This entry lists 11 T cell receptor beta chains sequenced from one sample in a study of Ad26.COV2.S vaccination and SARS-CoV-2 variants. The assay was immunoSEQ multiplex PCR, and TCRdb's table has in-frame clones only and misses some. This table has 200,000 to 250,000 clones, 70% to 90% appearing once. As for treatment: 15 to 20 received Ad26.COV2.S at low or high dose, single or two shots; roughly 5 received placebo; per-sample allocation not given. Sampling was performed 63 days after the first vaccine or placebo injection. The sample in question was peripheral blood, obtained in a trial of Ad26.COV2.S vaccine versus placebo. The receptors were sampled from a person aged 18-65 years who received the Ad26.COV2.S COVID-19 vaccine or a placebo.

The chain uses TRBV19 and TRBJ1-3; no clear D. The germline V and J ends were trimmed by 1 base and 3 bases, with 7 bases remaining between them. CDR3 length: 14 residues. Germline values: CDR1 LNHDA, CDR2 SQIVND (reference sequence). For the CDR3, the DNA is TGTGCCAGTAGTATAGTCGGAGTTGGAAACACCATATATTTT. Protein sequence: CASSIVGVGNTIYF.

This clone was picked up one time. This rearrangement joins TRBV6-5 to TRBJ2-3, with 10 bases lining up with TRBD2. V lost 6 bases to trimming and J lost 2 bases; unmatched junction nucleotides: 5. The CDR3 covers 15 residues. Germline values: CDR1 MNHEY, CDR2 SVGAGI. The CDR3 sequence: CASRASGSFTDTQYF. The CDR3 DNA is TGTGCCAGCAGAGCTAGCGGGAGTTTCACAGATACGCAGTATTTT.

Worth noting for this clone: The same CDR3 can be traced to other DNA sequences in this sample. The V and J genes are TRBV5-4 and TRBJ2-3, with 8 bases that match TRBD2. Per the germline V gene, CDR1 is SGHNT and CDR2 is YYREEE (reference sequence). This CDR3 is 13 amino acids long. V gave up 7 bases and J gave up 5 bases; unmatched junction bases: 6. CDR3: CASSGGGLDTQYF. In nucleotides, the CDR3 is TGTGCCAGCTCAGGCGGGGGGCTAGATACGCAGTATTTT.

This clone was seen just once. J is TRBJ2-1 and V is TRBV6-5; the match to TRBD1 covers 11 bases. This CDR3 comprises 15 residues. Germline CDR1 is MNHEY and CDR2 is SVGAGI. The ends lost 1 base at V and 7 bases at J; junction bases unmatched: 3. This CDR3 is CASSYLGQGANEQFF. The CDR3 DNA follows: TGTGCCAGCAGTTACTTAGGACAGGGGGCGAATGAGCAGTTCTTC.

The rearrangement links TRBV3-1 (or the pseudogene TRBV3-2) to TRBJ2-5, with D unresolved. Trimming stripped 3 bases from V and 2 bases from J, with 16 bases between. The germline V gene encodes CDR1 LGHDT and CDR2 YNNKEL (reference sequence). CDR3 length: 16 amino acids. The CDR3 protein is CASSHDSSGLQETQYF. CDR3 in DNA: TGTGCCAGCAGCCACGATTCTTCCGGGCTGCAAGAGACCCAGTACTTC.

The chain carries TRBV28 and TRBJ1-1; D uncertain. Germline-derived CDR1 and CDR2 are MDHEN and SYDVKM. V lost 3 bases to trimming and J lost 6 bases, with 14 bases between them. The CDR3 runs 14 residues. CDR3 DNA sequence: TGTGCCAGCAGTTTGTCGTCTAGGGTTGCTGAAGCTTTCTTT. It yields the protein CASSLSSRVAEAFF.

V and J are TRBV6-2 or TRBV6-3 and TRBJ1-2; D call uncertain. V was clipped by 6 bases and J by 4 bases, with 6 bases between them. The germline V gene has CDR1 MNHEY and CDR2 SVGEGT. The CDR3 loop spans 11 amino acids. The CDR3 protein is CASSSVYGYTF. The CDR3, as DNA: TGTGCCAGCAGCTCGGTCTATGGCTACACCTTC.

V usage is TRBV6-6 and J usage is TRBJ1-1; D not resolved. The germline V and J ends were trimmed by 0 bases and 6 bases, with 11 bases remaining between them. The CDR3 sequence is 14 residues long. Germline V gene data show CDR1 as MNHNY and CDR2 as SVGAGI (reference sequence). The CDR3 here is CASSYSGAWAEAFF. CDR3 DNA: TGTGCCAGCAGTTACTCCGGTGCCTGGGCTGAAGCTTTCTTT.

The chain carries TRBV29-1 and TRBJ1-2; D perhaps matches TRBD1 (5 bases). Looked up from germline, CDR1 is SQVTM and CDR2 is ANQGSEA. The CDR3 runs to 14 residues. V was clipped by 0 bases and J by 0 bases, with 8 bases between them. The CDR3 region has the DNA TGCAGCGTTGAAGAGGGGGGAGCTAACTATGGCTACACCTTC. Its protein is CSVEEGGANYGYTF. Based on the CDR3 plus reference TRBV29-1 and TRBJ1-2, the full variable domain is SAVISQKPSRDICQRGTSLTIQCQVDSQVTMMFWYRQQPGQSLTLIATANQGSEATYESGFVIDKFPISRPNLTFSTLTVSNMSPEDSSIYLCSVEEGGANYGYTFGSGTRLTVV.

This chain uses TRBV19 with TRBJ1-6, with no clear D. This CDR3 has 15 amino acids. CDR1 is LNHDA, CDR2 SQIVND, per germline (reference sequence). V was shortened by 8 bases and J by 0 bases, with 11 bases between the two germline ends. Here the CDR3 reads CASRTRSSYNSPLHF. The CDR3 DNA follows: TGTGCCAGTCGGACGAGGAGCTCCTATAATTCACCCCTCCACTTT. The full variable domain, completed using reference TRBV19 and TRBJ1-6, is DGGITQSPKYLFRKEGQNVTLSCEQNLNHDAMYWYRQDPGQGLRLIYYSQIVNDFQKGDIAEGYSVSREKKESFPLTVTSAQKNPTAFYLCASRTRSSYNSPLHFGNGTRLTVT.

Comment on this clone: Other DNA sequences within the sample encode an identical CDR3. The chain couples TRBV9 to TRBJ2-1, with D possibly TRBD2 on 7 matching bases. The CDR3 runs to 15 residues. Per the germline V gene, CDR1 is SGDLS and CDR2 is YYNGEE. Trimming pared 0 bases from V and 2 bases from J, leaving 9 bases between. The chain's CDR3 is CASSVGGGAYNEQFF. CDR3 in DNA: TGTGCCAGCAGCGTAGGAGGGGGGGCCTACAATGAGCAGTTCTTC.